This T cell receptor (beta chain) was found in a study of cytomegalovirus exposure and HLA in healthy donors. General study points: Reportedly, TCR beta sequences accurately predicted HLA-A and HLA-B alleles in most subjects. Among CMV-associated TCR beta chains, most appeared HLA-restricted in a later analysis. Presence/absence analyses assumed roughly uniform sequencing depth across donors, which may not hold.

Worth noting for this clone: Its target is unknown.

All donors participated as healthy donors of bone marrow. The PCR contained 60 Vbeta and 13 Jbeta primers. The method was immunoSEQ multiplex PCR; TCRdb's version includes in-frame clones alone and lacks a portion of them. The repertoire has 90,000 to 120,000 clones, 65% to 85% of them found once; the top ten carry 2% to 3%. This CDR3 comprises 14 residues. Deletions cut 8 bases from V and 0 bases from J, with 14 bases between. The germline V gene has CDR1 MNHNS and CDR2 SASEGT. The sequence came from a man younger than 35 in good health and CMV-seronegative. The chain uses TRBV6-1 and TRBJ2-7; D is perhaps TRBD1 (5 bases). The specimen was PBMCs. The CDR3 DNA reads as TGTGCCAGCCTCGTGACAGTAAGCTCCTACGAGCAGTACTTC. It yields the protein CASLVTVSSYEQYF.